A selection of T cell receptor beta chains follows, all from one sample in a study of shared clonotypes between healthy human individuals. Profiled with immunoSEQ multiplex PCR; TCRdb holds only in-frame clones, not every one. The repertoire includes about 2 million clones, roughly 94% of them detected once, and 0.1% to 0.15% sits in the top ten. The specimen sequenced was naive CD4+ T cells sorted from blood. These receptor sequences come from a man younger than 30 in good health. The CDR3 runs from the conserved cysteine through the conserved F or W. The order of the fields is clone size, J gene, V gene, D gene, CDR3 DNA, CDR3 protein. D genes are given only for firm matches. Clone size appears in some rows only: once, few, many, or a class for an expanded clone.

once,TRBJ2-7,TRBV6-1,-,TGTGCCAGCAGTAAAGCCTCCTACGAGCAGTACTTC,CASSKASYEQYF
once,TRBJ2-7,TRBV6-5,-,TGTGCCAGCAGCCCAACCGGACGACCCTACGAGCAGTACTTC,CASSPTGRPYEQYF
-,TRBJ2-7,TRBV7-6,TRBD1,TGTGCCAGCAGCTTACGTACAGGGGGTATAGTATACGAGCAGTACTTC,CASSLRTGGIVYEQYF
-,TRBJ2-1,TRBV4-1,TRBD1,TGCGCCAGCAGCCAGCCTCAGGGGGATCATGAGCAGTTCTTC,CASSQPQGDHEQFF
-,TRBJ2-7,TRBV6-1,-,TGTGCCAGCAGGAGAACCGACGGCACCTACGAGCAGTACTTC,CASRRTDGTYEQYF
-,TRBJ2-3,TRBV7-9,TRBD2,TGTGCCAGCAGCTGGCGGGGGACCCACACAGATACGCAGTATTTT,CASSWRGTHTDTQYF
-,TRBJ2-1,TRBV10-3,TRBD2,TGTGCCATCAGTGACCTAAGCGGGATTGGGCAGTTCTTC,CAISDLSGIGQFF
-,TRBJ2-1,TRBV6-1,TRBD1,TGTGCCAGCAAGCCATCGACAGGGAATTTCGAGCAGTTCTTC,CASKPSTGNFEQFF
few,TRBJ2-3,TRBV5-4,-,TGTGCCAGCAGCTTGGACAGGGGCACAGATACGCAGTATTTT,CASSLDRGTDTQYF
-,TRBJ1-4,TRBV10-3,TRBD1,TGTGCCATCAGTGATTCACAGGGGCTCCTTAATGAAAAACTGTTTTTT,CAISDSQGLLNEKLFF
-,TRBJ2-7,TRBV5-1,TRBD1,TGCGCCAGCAGCTCCTCCGGGACAGGGACCCACGAGCAGTACTTC,CASSSSGTGTHEQYF
-,TRBJ2-5,TRBV11-2,-,TGTGCCAGCAGCCTCCCTTCGCTGGGGCAAGAGACCCAGTACTTC,CASSLPSLGQETQYF
-,TRBJ2-7,TRBV7-9,-,TGTGCCAGCAGCCGAGGGGCCTACGAGCAGTACTTC,CASSRGAYEQYF
-,TRBJ1-2,TRBV6-5,-,TGTGCCACCCAAAGGGGACGGCTCTATGGCTACACCTTC,CATQRGRLYGYTF
-,TRBJ1-5,TRBV2,-,TGTGCCAGCAGTGGGGGTTTGGTCAATCAGCCCCAGCATTTT,CASSGGLVNQPQHF
-,TRBJ2-7,TRBV6-6,-,TGTGCCAGCAGTTACTCGTATAGGCCCACCTACGAGCAGTACTTC,CASSYSYRPTYEQYF
-,TRBJ1-6,TRBV5-6,-,TGTGCCAGCAGCTGGGGTTCCACCTCCTATAATTCACCCCTCCACTTT,CASSWGSTSYNSPLHF
-,TRBJ1-6,TRBV30,TRBD1,TGTGCCTGGACCTCGGGACAGGGGTTACCCCTCCACTTT,CAWTSGQGLPLHF
once,TRBJ1-2,TRBV27,-,TGTGCCAGCAGTTTATCGTATATGGCTTCATATGGCTACACCTTC,CASSLSYMASYGYTF
-,TRBJ2-7,TRBV5-1,-,TGCGCCAGCAGCTTGGTGGGGGGAAACTACGAGCAGTACTTC,CASSLVGGNYEQYF
-,TRBJ2-4,TRBV28,TRBD1,TGTGCCAGCAGTTGGGGACAGGGCGGCAAAAACATTCAGTACTTC,CASSWGQGGKNIQYF
-,TRBJ1-1,TRBV30,TRBD1,TGTGCCTGGAGTGACAGGGGGGATGAAGCTTTCTTT,CAWSDRGDEAFF
-,TRBJ1-2,TRBV7-3,-,TGTGCCAGCAGCCCCAGTCCAGGCTATGGCTACACCTTC,CASSPSPGYGYTF
-,TRBJ1-1,TRBV5-8,-,TGTGCCAGCAGCTTACAGGGAAAAGCTTTCTTT,CASSLQGKAFF
-,TRBJ2-3,TRBV6-1,TRBD1,TGTGCCAGCAGTGTCCCGGGACAGGGGAGAGATACGCAGTATTTT,CASSVPGQGRDTQYF
-,TRBJ2-2,TRBV11-2,TRBD1,TGTGCCAGCAGAATTCCGGGACAGGGTACCGGGGAGCTGTTTTTT,CASRIPGQGTGELFF